This T cell receptor (beta chain) was identified during a study of T cell responses to AZD1222 COVID-19 vaccine. Some clones are missing from TCRdb's copy, which holds only in-frame ones; the method was immunoSEQ multiplex PCR. Of about 120,000 clones listed, 70% to 90% are singletons. V dropped 2 bases and J dropped 6; count of bases not matched to a gene: 14. The CDR3 is 19 residues long. Germline V gene lookup returns CDR1 LGHDT and CDR2 YNNKEL (reference sequence). This sequence joins TRBV3-1 (or the pseudogene TRBV3-2) and TRBJ2-7, with 15 bases matching TRBD2. Source: peripheral blood, taken on day 0 of AZD1222 vaccination. The origin of this receptor is an adult in good health. The CDR3 reads CASSQSSLGLAGGPSEQYF. The CDR3 coding sequence is TGTGCCAGCAGCCAATCTAGCCTAGGACTAGCGGGGGGGCCATCCGAGCAGTACTTC.